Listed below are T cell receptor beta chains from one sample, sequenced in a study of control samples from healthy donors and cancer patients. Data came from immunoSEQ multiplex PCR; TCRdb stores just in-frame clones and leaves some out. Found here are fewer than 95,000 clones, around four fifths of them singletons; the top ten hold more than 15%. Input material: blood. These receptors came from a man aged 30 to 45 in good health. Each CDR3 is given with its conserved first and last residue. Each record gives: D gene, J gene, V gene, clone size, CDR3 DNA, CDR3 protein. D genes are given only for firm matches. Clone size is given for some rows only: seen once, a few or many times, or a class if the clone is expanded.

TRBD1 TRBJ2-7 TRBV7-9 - TGTGCCAGCAGCTTGGGACAGGGGCCGCGCTACGAGCAGTACTTC CASSLGQGPRYEQYF
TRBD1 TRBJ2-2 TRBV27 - TGTGCCAGCAGTTTCAGATCCGGGACAGGGACCGGGGAGCTGTTTTTT CASSFRSGTGTGELFF
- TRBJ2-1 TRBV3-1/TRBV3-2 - TGTGCCAGCAGCCAAGATCCTTCTTCCTGGAATGAGCAGTTCTTC CASSQDPSSWNEQFF
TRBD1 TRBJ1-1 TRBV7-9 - TGTGCCAGCAGCTTAGCCGACAGGGACCTCACTGAAGCTTTCTTT CASSLADRDLTEAFF
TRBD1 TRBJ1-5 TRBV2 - TGTGCCAGCAGATCAAGGACAGGGGGCTTTCAGCCCCAGCATTTT CASRSRTGGFQPQHF
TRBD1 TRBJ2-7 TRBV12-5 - TGTGCTAGTGGTTTGGGACAGGGTTTCTACGAGCAGTACTTC CASGLGQGFYEQYF
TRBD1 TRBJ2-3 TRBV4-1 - TGCGCCAGCAGCCACCTGACAGGGACAGATACGCAGTATTTT CASSHLTGTDTQYF
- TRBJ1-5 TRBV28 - TGTGCCAGCAGCCGAGGACGGACAGCCCGAAATCAGCCCCAGCATTTT CASSRGRTARNQPQHF
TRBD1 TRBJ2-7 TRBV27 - TGTGCCAGCAGCTCCCGGACGGGACAGGGGTCCTACGAGCAGTACTTC CASSSRTGQGSYEQYF
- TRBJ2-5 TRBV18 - TGTGCCAGCTCACCACGGCAGGAGCCTGCCCAAGAGACCCAGTACTTC CASSPRQEPAQETQYF
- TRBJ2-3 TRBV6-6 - TGTGCCAGCAGTTACTCCCCGTGGGGGGAGTCGAGGTATTTT CASSYSPWGESRYF
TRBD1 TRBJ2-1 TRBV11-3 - TGTGCCAGCAGCCCTAGTGACAGGGATTTTTTCGGTGAGCAGTTCTTC CASSPSDRDFFGEQFF
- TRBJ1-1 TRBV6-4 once TGTGCCAGCAGCATTACCTCAGCGGGGAACACTGAAGCTTTCTTT CASSITSAGNTEAFF
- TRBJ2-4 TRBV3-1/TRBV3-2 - TGTGCCAGCAGCCACCTTGACAGGCAAAACATTCAGTACTTC CASSHLDRQNIQYF
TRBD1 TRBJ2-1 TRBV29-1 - TGCAGCGTTAAGGGACAGGGGTACTACAATGAGCAGTTCTTC CSVKGQGYYNEQFF
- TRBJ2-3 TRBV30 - TGTGCCTGTGACAGATTCACAGATACGCAGTATTTT CACDRFTDTQYF
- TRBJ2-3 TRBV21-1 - TGTGCCAGCAGCAAAGTCCAGCGGATACTAGATACGCAGTATTTT CASSKVQRILDTQYF
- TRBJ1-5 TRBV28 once TGTGCCAGCAGTGCACAGGGTTTCAATCAGCCCCAGCATTTT CASSAQGFNQPQHF
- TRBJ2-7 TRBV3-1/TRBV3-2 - TGTGCCAGCAGCCAAACAGGGCGCGAGCAGTACTTC CASSQTGREQYF
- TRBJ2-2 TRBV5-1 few TGCGCCAGCAGCTTGGCCCTACTAGCCACCGGGGAGCTGTTTTTT CASSLALLATGELFF
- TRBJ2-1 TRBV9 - TGTGCCAGCAGCGTAGTGTCGGGACCCACCTACAATGAGCAGTTCTTC CASSVVSGPTYNEQFF
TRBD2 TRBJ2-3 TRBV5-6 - TGTGCCAGCAGCTTGGGAGGCCCGGGAGGGATCACGCAGTATTTT CASSLGGPGGITQYF
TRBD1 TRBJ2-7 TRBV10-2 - TGCGCCAGCAGCCCGGGACAGTTATCCTACGAGCAGTACTTC CASSPGQLSYEQYF
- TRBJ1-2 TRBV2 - TGTGCCAGCAGTACCGGGACGGCATATGGCTACACCTTC CASSTGTAYGYTF
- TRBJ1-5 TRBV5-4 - TGTGCCAGCAGCTTACCCAGAGATCAGCCCCAGCATTTT CASSLPRDQPQHF
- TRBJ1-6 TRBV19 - TGTGCCAGTAAACCCAGGGGCTATAATTCACCCCTCCACTTT CASKPRGYNSPLHF
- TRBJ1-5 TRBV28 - TGTGCCAGCAGTTTATTGGAAGATCAGCCCCAGCATTTT CASSLLEDQPQHF
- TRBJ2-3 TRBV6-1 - TGTGCCAGCAGTGAATGGAGGGGTGCTACGCAGTATTTT CASSEWRGATQYF
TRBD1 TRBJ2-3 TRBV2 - TGTGCCAACTTCCGGGACAGACACACAGATACGCAGTATTTT CANFRDRHTDTQYF
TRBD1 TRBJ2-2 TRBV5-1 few TGCGCCAGCAGCTTCACAGGGGACGGGGAGCTGTTTTTT CASSFTGDGELFF
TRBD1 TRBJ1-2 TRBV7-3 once TGTGCCAGCGCGCCTGACAGGGGGGACTTCTATGGCTACACCTTC CASAPDRGDFYGYTF
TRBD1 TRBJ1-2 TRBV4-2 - TGTGCCAGCGGACTTCAGCGCGGGACAGCGCAAGGTGGCTACACCTTC CASGLQRGTAQGGYTF
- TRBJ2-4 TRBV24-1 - TGTGCCACCAGTGACTCCGAGGTCATTCAGTACTTC CATSDSEVIQYF
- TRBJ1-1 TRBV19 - TGTGCCAGTAGTCCGAGCCGGGGCACTGAAGCTTTCTTT CASSPSRGTEAFF
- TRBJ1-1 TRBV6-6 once TGTGCCAGCAGTTACCCCAGTGGGACTGAAGCTTTCTTT CASSYPSGTEAFF
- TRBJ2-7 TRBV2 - TGTGCCAGCAGTGAATTGGGCGAGCAGTACTTC CASSELGEQYF
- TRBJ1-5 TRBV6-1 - TGTGCCAGCAGTGAAGGAAGGGCTACTCAGCCCCAGCATTTT CASSEGRATQPQHF
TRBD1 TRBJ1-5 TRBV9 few TGTGCCAGCAGCCCCGGGACAGATCAGCCCCAGCATTTT CASSPGTDQPQHF
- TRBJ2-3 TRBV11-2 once TGTGCCAGCAGAGCCTCGGAGTCGCAGTATTTT CASRASESQYF
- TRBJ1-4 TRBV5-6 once TGTGCCAGCAGCTCCGCTGGACCGACGTTTAATGAAAAACTGTTTTTT CASSSAGPTFNEKLFF
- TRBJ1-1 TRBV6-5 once TGTGCCAGCAGTTACTCGAGGCGGGCTAACACTGAAGCTTTCTTT CASSYSRRANTEAFF
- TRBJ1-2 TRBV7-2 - TGTGCCAGCAGCTCTCGCAGGGGTAACTATGGCTACACCTTC CASSSRRGNYGYTF
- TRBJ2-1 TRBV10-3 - TGTGCCATCAGGGCTAGTTCCGGCGACAATGAGCAGTTCTTC CAIRASSGDNEQFF
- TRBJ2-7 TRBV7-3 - TGTGCCAGCAGCCCACCGGGCCCTACCAGCGAGCAGTACTTC CASSPPGPTSEQYF
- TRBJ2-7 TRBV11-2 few TGTGCCAGCAGCTTAGGGCGCGGGGCACAGGTGAACTACGAGCAGTACTTC CASSLGRGAQVNYEQYF
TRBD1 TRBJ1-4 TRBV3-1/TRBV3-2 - TGTGCCAGCAGCCAAACCATTCGGGACAGGGGGCTTTTCGATGAAAAACTGTTTTTT CASSQTIRDRGLFDEKLFF
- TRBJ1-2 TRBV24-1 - TGTGCCACCAGTGAGGGGGCTAACTATGGCTACACCTTC CATSEGANYGYTF